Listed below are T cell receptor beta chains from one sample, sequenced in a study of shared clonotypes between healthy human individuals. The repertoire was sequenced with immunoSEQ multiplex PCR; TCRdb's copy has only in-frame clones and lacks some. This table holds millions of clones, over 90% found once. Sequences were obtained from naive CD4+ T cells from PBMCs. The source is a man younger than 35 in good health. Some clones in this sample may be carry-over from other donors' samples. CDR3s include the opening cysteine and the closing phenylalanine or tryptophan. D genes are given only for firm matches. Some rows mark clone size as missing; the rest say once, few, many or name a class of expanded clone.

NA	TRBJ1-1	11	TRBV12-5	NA	TGTGCTAGTGCCCCTGGGACTGAAGCTTTCTTT	CASAPGTEAFF
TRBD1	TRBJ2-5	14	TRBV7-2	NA	TGTGCCAGCAGCTTAAACAGGGGAGAAGAGACCCAGTACTTC	CASSLNRGEETQYF
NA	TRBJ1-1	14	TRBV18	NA	TGTGCCAGCTCACCACGGGTACAGTCCACTGAAGCTTTCTTT	CASSPRVQSTEAFF
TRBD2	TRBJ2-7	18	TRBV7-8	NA	TGTGCCAGCAGCCCCTTGGGACTAGCGGGAGGTTCCTCCTACGAGCAGTACTTC	CASSPLGLAGGSSYEQYF
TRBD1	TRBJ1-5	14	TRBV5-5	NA	TGTGCCAGCAGCTTGGCAGGGGGAAATCAGCCCCAGCATTTT	CASSLAGGNQPQHF
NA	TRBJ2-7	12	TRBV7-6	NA	TGTGCCAGCAGCAGATTCTCCTACGAGCAGTACTTC	CASSRFSYEQYF
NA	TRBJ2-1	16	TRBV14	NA	TGTGCCAGCAGCCCACGACGGGGGAGCTCCTACAATGAGCAGTTCTTC	CASSPRRGSSYNEQFF
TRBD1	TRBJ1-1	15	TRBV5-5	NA	TGTGCCAGCAGCTTGAAAACCACAGGGGACACTGAAGCTTTCTTT	CASSLKTTGDTEAFF
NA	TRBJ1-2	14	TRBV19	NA	TGTGCCAGTAGTATAACCGGCGGTGACTATGGCTACACCTTC	CASSITGGDYGYTF
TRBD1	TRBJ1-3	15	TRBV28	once	TGTGCCAGCAGCCTCGGACAGGGTACTGGAAACACCATATATTTT	CASSLGQGTGNTIYF
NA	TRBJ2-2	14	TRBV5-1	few	TGCGCCAGCAGCGATACGACGGGCCTCGGGGAGCTGTTTTTT	CASSDTTGLGELFF
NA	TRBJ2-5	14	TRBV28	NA	TGTGCCAGCAGTTTAAGCGGGCCACAAGAGACCCAGTACTTC	CASSLSGPQETQYF
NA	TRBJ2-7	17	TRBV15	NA	TGTGCCACCAGCCCTTCCCCCCGGGGCCCTTCAAGAGGCGAGCAGTACTTC	CATSPSPRGPSRGEQYF
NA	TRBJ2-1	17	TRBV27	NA	TGTGCCAGCAGGCGGGGAAGTATTACGAGCTCCTACAATGAGCAGTTCTTC	CASRRGSITSSYNEQFF
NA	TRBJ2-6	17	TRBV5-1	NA	TGCGCCAGCAGCTTGAGGAGGTCGAGCTCTGGGGCCAACGTCCTGACTTTC	CASSLRRSSSGANVLTF
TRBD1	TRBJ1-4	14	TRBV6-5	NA	TGTGCCAGCAGCCGGGACAGATGGGTCGAAAAACTGTTTTTT	CASSRDRWVEKLFF
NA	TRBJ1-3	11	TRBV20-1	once	TGCAGTGCTGAGTCAGGAAACACCATATATTTT	CSAESGNTIYF
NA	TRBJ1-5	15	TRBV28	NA	TGTGCCAGCAGTGGAGTGGGGGCTGGCAATCAGCCCCAGCATTTT	CASSGVGAGNQPQHF